This T cell receptor (beta chain) stems from a study of vaccination effects on CD4 cells after COVID-19. Across the whole study: Every participant took two doses of the BNT162b2 or mRNA-1273 vaccine. Regarding the study as a whole: Marked clonal contraction was seen in infection- and vaccine-induced clones late after vaccination.

Clones were read by immunoSEQ multiplex PCR, and TCRdb kept only the in-frame ones, dropping some. Found here are about 41,000 clones, roughly two thirds of them singletons; the top ten hold roughly 24%. This clone was picked up a small number of times. Its specificity is unknown. The germline CDR1 and CDR2 sequences are SGHRS and YFSETQ. V trimming: 0 bases; J trimming: 4 bases; junction bases outside the gene matches: 0. This CDR3 is built from 13 residues. The ViraFEST assay expanded antigen-specific CD4+ T cells with viral peptide pools before sequencing. Following an approximately eleven-day culture, CD4+ T cells were purified. Vaccinated participants had no history of SARS-CoV-2 infection and tested negative for nucleocapsid antibodies. Cultures of around 2.2 million PBMC per well contained roughly 9.4 IU/ml IL-2 plus 10 ug/ml peptides.

Sequences were derived from CD4+ T cells from PBMCs cultured with HCoV-OC43 spike peptides, sampled before COVID-19 vaccination. As to subset: HCoV-OC43 spike overlapping peptide pool stimulation. The TCR comes from a human donor who received a COVID-19 vaccine. This chain connects TRBV5-1 to TRBJ2-7; TRBD1 agrees at 8 bases. CDR3 sequence (DNA): TGCGCCAGCAGCTTGGGGACAGGGTACGAGCAGTACTTC. Its translation: CASSLGTGYEQYF.